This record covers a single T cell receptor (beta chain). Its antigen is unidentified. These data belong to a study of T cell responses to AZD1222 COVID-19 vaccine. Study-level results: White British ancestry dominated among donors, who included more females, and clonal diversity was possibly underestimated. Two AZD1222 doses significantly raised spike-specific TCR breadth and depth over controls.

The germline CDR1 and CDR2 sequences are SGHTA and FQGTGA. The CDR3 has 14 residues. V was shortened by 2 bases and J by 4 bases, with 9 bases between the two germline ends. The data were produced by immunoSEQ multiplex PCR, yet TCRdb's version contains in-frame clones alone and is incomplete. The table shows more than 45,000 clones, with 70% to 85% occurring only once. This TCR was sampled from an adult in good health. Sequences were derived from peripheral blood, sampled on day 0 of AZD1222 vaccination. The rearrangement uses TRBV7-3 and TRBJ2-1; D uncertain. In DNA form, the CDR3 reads TGTGCCAGCAGCTTAGCGGCCTCTTACAATGAGCAGTTCTTC. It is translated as CASSLAASYNEQFF.